This TCR beta chain was documented in a study of T cells after yellow fever vaccination. TCRdb recomputed calls from the 5' RACE reads with MiXCR, one row per CDR3 protein. The table shows around 330,000 distinct CDR3 sequences, with 3% to 4.5% occurring only once. The V segment lost 3 bases and the J segment 9 bases; nucleotides outside the gene matches: 15. Germline V gene sequence: CDR1 DFQATT, CDR2 SNEGSKA (reference sequence). This CDR3 has 16 amino acids. This clonotype was observed many times. The rearrangement joins TRBV20-1 to TRBJ2-5; TRBD2 aligns across 11 bases. Sequenced material: PBMCs, taken on the day of the yellow fever booster vaccination. The clonotype originates from a man aged 18 to 29 who received the YFV17D yellow fever vaccine. The CDR3 reads CSASSTGTSGVRAQYF. CDR3 coding DNA: TGCAGTGCTAGTTCTACCGGGACTAGCGGAGTCCGGGCCCAGTACTTC.